Below, one T cell receptor (beta chain) is given with its context. The sample comes from a study of blood T cell repertoires in COVID-19. Study in general: The origin of the acute and convalescent COVID-19 samples was the United States, Italy and Spain. In each case, the material was cDNA or gDNA derived from T cells, B-cell-depleted T cells, or PBMCs.

As handled by the study authors: Cell counts per sample came from amplifying reference gene primers. Here immunoSEQ multiplex PCR was the method, and the copy in TCRdb shows in-frame clones only, minus some. V and J calls and clone size are those listed in that table; D and trimming were worked out from the DNA. The data contain some 150,000 clones, around 90% of them singletons. Germline lookup yields CDR1 LGHNA and CDR2 YSLEER. This CDR3 has 14 residues. Trimming left V 4 bases short and J 4 bases short, with 13 bases between. The source material was peripheral blood. The TCR comes from a man in his fifties or sixties with acute or convalescent COVID-19. V is TRBV4-3 and J is TRBJ1-1, with D possibly TRBD1 on 6 matching bases. CDR3 region: CASSLKAGATEAFF. The CDR3 nucleotides are TGCGCCAGCAGCCTCAAGGCAGGGGCCACTGAAGCTTTCTTT.